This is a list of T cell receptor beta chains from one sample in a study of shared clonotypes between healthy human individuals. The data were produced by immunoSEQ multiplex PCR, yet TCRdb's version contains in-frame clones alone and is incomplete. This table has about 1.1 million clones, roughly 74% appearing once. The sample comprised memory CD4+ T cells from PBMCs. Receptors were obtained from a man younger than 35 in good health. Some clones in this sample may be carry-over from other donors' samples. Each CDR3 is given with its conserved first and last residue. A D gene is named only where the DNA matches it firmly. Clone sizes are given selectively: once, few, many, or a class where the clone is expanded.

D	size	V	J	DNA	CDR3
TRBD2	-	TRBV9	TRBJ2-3	TGTGCCAGCAGCGTTAGTCTCGTCGGGAGGTCGGCAGATACGCAGTATTTT	CASSVSLVGRSADTQYF
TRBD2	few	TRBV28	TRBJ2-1	TGTGCCAGCAGTTTTAATAGCGGGAGTGGGTATGAGCAGTTCTTC	CASSFNSGSGYEQFF
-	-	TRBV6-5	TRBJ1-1	TGTGCCAGCAGTTACTCGAGGGGAATGAACACTGAAGCTTTCTTT	CASSYSRGMNTEAFF
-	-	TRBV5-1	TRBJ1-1	TGCGCCAGCAGCACCTTAGACGGAAACACTGAAGCTTTCTTT	CASSTLDGNTEAFF
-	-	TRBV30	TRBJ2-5	TGTGCCTGGAGGGTCTCGGGTCGAGGGACCCAGTACTTC	CAWRVSGRGTQYF
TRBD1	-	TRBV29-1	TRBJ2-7	TGCAGCGTTGAAGATGGGACAGCGTTGCAGTACTTC	CSVEDGTALQYF
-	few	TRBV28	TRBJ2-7	TGTGCCAGCAGTGATTCTCTAGGAGAGCGCGAGCAGTACTTC	CASSDSLGEREQYF
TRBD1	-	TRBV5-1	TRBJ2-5	TGCGCCAGCAGCCCCGGGACAGGGGATGGAGAGACCCAGTACTTC	CASSPGTGDGETQYF
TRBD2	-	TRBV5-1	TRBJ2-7	TGCGCCAGCAGCCGGACTAGCGGGGTCTACGAGCAGTACTTC	CASSRTSGVYEQYF
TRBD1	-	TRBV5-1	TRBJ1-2	TGCGCCAGCAGCTTGGGTACAGGGGGTGGCTACACCTTC	CASSLGTGGGYTF
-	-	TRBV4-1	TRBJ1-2	TGCGCCAGCAGCCCCCGAGGGGCGGGTATAGAAGATGGCTACACCTTC	CASSPRGAGIEDGYTF
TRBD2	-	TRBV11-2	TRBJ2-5	TGTGCCAGCAGCTTATGGGCTAGCGGGAGGTTTAGGCAAGAGACCCAGTACTTC	CASSLWASGRFRQETQYF
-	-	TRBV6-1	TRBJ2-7	TGTGCCAGTATGGAAGGGGGAAAGAGCTACGAGCAGTACTTC	CASMEGGKSYEQYF
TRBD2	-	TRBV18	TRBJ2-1	TGTGCCAGCTCACCACCGAGCGGGGGAGCCTACAATGAGCAGTTCTTC	CASSPPSGGAYNEQFF
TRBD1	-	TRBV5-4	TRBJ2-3	TGTGCCAGCAGCTTAGAAGGGGGCTACACAGATACGCAGTATTTT	CASSLEGGYTDTQYF
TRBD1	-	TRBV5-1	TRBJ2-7	TGCGCCAGCAGCTTAAGACAGGGTTTCGACGAGCAGTACTTC	CASSLRQGFDEQYF
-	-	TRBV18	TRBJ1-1	TGTGCCAGCTCACCAAGCAGGGTGTACGGGAACACTGAAGCTTTCTTT	CASSPSRVYGNTEAFF
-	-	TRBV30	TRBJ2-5	TGTGCCTGGGGTGGAGGCAGGGCCCAAGAGACCCAGTACTTC	CAWGGGRAQETQYF
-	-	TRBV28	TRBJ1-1	TGTGCCAGTCCGCCAGTCACAGGCGGCACTGAAGCTTTCTTT	CASPPVTGGTEAFF
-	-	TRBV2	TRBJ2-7	TGTGCCAGCACCCGAGGACAGTCCTACGAGCAGTACTTC	CASTRGQSYEQYF
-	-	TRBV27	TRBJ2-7	TGTGCCAGCAGTTTAAGGCGACTCTGGGACGAGCAGTACTTC	CASSLRRLWDEQYF
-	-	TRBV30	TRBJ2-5	TGTGCCTGGGAGAAGGGGCAGGAGACCCAGTACTTC	CAWEKGQETQYF
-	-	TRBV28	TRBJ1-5	TGTGCCAGCAGTTTAACGAGGGTCCGGCAGCCCCAGCATTTT	CASSLTRVRQPQHF